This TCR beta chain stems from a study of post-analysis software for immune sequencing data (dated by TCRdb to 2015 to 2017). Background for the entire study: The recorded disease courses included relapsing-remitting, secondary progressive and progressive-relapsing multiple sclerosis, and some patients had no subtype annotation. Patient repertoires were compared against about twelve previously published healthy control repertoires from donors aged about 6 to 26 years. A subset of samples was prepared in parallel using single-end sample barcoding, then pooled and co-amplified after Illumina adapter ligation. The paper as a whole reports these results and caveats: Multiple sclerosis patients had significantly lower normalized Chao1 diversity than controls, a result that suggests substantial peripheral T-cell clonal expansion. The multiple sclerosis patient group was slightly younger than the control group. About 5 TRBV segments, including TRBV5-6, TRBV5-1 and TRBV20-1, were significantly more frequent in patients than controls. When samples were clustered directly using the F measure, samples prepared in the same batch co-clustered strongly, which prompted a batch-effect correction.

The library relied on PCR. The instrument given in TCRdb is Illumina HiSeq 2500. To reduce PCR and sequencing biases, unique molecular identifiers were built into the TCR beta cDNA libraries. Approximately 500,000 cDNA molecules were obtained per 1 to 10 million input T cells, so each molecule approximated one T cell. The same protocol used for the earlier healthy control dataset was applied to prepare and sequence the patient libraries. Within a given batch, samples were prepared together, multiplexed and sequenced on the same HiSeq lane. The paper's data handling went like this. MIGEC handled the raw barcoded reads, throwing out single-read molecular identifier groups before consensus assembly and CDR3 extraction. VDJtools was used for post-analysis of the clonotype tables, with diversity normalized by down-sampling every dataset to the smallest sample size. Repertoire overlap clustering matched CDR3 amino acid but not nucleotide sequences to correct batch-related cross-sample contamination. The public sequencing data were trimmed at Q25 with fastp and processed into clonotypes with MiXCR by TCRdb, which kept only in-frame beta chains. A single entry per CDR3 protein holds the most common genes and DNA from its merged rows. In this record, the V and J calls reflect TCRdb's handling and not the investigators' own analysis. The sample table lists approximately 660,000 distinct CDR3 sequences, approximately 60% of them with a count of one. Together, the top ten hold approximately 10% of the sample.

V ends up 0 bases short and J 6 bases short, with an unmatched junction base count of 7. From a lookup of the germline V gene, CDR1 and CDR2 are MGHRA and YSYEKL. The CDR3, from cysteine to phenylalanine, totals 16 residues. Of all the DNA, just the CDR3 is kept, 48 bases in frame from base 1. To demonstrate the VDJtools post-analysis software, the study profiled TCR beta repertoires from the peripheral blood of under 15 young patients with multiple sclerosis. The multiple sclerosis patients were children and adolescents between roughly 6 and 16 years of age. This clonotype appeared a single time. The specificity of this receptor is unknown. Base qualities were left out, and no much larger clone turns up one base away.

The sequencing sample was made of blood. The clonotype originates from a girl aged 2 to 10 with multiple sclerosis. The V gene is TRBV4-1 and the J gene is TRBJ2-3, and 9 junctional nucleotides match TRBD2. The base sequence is TGCGCCAGCAGCCAAGAACCAGCGGGAGGTTGGGATACGCAGTATTTT. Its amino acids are CASSQEPAGGWDTQYF.